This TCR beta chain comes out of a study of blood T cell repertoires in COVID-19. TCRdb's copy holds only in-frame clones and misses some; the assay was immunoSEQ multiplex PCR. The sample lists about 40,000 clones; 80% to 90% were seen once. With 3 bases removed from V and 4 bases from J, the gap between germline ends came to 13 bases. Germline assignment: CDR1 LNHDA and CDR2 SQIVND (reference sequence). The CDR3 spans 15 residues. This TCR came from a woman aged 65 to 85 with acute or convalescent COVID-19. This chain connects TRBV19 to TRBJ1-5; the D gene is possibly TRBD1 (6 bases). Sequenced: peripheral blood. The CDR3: CASSIADSSNQPQHF. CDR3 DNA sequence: TGTGCCAGTAGTATCGCGGACAGCAGTAATCAGCCCCAGCATTTT.